This TCR beta chain was identified in a study of T cells in Graves' hyperthyroidism and ophthalmopathy. Study summary: Peripheral blood was obtained at initial diagnosis, preceding any treatment.

Researchers defined stable Graves' hyperthyroidism as no ophthalmopathy progression within 18 months. TCR beta CDR3 regions were amplified from RNA transcripts. Initially, a first-round RT-PCR of the TCR CDR3 employed the HTBI primer set. TCRdb used MiXCR to reprocess the multiplex PCR reads, holding one entry per CDR3 protein. The profile shows about 700,000 distinct CDR3 sequences, 12% to 15% of them singletons. Whole-study findings and limits: Ophthalmopathy was separated from stable hyperthyroidism by a 13 V-J model.

The sample holds many counts of this clonotype. Its antigen is not identified. There are 15 residues in the CDR3. V lost 5 bases and J lost 3; bases outside the gene matches: 7. This chain connects TRBV12-3 or TRBV12-4 to TRBJ2-7; 10 bases match TRBD2. The receptor was isolated from a woman aged 18-35 years with Graves' hyperthyroidism. Sample: blood. CDR3 residues: CASSVWTSGHYEQYF. CDR3 nucleotides: TGTGCCAGCAGTGTCTGGACTAGCGGTCACTACGAGCAGTACTTC.